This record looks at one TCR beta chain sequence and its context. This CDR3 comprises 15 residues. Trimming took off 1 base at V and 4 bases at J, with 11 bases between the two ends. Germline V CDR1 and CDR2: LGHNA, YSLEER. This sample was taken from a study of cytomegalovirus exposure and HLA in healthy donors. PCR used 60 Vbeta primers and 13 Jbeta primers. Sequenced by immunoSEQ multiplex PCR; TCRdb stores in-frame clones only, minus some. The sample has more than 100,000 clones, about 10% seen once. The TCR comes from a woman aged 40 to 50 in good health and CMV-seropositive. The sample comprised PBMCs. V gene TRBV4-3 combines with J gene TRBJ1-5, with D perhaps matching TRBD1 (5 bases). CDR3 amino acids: CASSQGLGPNQPQHF. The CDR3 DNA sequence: TGCGCCAGCAGCCAAGGGTTGGGGCCAAATCAGCCCCAGCATTTT.